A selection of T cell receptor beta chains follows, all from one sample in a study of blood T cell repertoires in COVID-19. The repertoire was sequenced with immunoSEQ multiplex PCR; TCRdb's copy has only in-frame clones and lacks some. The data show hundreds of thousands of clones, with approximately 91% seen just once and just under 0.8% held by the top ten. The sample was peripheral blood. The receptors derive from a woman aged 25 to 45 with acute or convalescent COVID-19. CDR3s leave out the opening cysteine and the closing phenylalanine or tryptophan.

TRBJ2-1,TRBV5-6,ASSLWGLAGKQF
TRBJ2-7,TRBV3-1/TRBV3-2,ASSMGTGTYEQY
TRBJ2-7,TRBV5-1,ASSLVSGGAYEQY
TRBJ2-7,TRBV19,ASSIGPNEQY
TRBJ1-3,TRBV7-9,ASSSGNSGNTIY
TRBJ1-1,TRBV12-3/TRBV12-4,ASNPTANTEAF
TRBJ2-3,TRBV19,ASSDLGRQDTQY
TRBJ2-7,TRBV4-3,ASSRGRGAYEQY
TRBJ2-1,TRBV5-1,ASSGRSGLAEGNEQF
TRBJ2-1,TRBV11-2,ASSFRGRGAYNEQF
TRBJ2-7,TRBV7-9,ASSLLTSGTYEQY
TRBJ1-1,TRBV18,ASSPLLLSSTEAF
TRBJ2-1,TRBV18,ASSPPMRNEQF
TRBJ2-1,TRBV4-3,ASSQGERENEQF
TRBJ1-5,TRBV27,ASSLSGVGNQPQH
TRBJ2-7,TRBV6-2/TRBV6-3,ASSPPGLAGGYEQY
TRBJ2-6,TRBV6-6,ASREETGANVLT
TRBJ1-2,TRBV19,ASSDRGGDGYT
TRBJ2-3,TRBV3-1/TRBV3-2,ASSHSGPRGYTQY
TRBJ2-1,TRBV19,ASRFGQGGYNEQF
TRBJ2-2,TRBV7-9,ASRLNRQGPNTGELF
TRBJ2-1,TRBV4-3,ASSPWAGLAGEQF
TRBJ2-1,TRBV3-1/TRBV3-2,ASSLRGNSYNEQF
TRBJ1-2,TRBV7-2,ASSLVGAGPGSGYT
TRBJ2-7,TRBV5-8,ASSQGQGAVEVYEQY
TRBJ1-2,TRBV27,ASSLYGEGQGVYGYT
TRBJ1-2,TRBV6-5,ASRTDRRANYGYT
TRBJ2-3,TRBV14,ASSQYGGPTDTQY
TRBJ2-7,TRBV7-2,ASSSASGSSRRGEQY
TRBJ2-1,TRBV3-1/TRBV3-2,ASSQDLRGGASYNEQF
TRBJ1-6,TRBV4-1,ASSQQGHGNSPLH
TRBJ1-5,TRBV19,ASSTTGQGNQPQH
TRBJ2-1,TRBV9,ASSVTGTSGRNEQF
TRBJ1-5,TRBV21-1,ASTQSGVGYSNQPQH
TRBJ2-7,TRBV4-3,ASSQAVREEQY
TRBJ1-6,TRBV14,ASSHIRDSNSPLH
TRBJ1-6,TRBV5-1,ASSTRGTYNSPLH